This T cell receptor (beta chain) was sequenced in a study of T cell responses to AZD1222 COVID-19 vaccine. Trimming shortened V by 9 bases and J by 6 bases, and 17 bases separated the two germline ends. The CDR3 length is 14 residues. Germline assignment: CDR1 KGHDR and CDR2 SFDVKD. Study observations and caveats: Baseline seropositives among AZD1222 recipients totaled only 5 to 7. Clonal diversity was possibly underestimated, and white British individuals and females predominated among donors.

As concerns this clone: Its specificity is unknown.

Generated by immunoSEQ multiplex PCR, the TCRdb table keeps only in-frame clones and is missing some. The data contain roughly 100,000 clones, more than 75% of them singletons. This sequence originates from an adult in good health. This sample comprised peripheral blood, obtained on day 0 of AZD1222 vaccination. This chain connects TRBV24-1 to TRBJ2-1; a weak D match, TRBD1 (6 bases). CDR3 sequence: CATGGSQGSNEQFF. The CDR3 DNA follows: TGTGCCACCGGGGGAAGCCAGGGGAGCAATGAGCAGTTCTTC.